This paragraph reports one TCR beta chain. This entry is derived from a study of blood T cell repertoires in COVID-19. Data came from immunoSEQ multiplex PCR; TCRdb stores just in-frame clones and leaves some out. The sample carries about 200,000 clones, about 88% recorded once. Per the germline V gene, CDR1 is MGHRA and CDR2 is YSYEKL. The CDR3 has 18 amino acids. The V end lost 0 bases, the J end lost 0 bases, and 12 bases lay between the germline ends. The gene calls are TRBV4-1 and TRBJ1-6; D remains unclear. The clonotype originates from a woman aged 40-49 years with acute COVID-19. The sequenced material came from PBMCs or T cells enriched from blood (not recorded which). The chain's CDR3 is CASSQEPPGSSYNSPLHF. As DNA, the CDR3 is TGCGCCAGCAGCCAAGAACCCCCGGGGAGCTCCTATAATTCACCCCTCCACTTT.